This entry lists 21 T cell receptor beta chains sequenced from one sample in a study of T cells after yellow fever vaccination. TCRdb re-derived calls from the 5' RACE reads in MiXCR, one entry per CDR3 protein. The sample contains more than 300,000 distinct CDR3 sequences, approximately 11% of which appear only once. The material sequenced was CD4+ T cells sorted from PBMCs, taken 45 days after the yellow fever booster vaccination. The receptor set was obtained from a man younger than 35 who received the YFV17D yellow fever vaccine.

This clonotype showed up just a few times. The V call is TRBV5-1, the J call TRBJ1-1; no definite D call. The ends were cut back, 0 bases at V and 4 bases at J, with 10 bases in the middle. The CDR3 has 14 residues. In germline, CDR1 is SGHRS, CDR2 YFSETQ. CDR3 DNA sequence: TGCGCCAGCAGCTTGGCCGGGGAAGTCACTGAAGCTTTCTTT. Amino acids: CASSLAGEVTEAFF.

The chain carries TRBV12-3 or TRBV12-4 and TRBJ1-6; the D is unclear. This CDR3 region has 12 residues. The germline V and J ends were trimmed by 5 bases and 10 bases, with 9 bases remaining between them. In DNA form, the CDR3 reads TGTGCCAGCAGTGAGGACGGCTCACCCCTCCACTTT. It translates to CASSEDGSPLHF.

About this clonotype: At one boundary the junction diverges from the germline segment, which might be a read error. The chain links TRBV6-6 to TRBJ1-2, with unresolved D. Germline values: CDR1 MNHNY, CDR2 SVGAGI (reference sequence). The CDR3 is 14 residues long. CDR3: CASSENLGGYGCTF. In DNA, the CDR3 is TGTGCCAGCAGTGAGAATCTAGGTGGCTATGGCTGCACCTTC.

The J gene is TRBJ2-5, the V gene TRBV7-3; perhaps TRBD1 as D (6 bases). Germline V lookup: CDR1 SGHTA, CDR2 FQGTGA. This CDR3 is 13 amino acids long. V was pared by 3 bases and J by 5 bases, with 10 bases between. In nucleotides, the CDR3 is TGTGCCAGCAGCTTCAACAGGGATGAGACCCAGTACTTC. It translates to CASSFNRDETQYF.

The genes are TRBV7-9 and TRBJ1-2; D is unclear. The CDR3 extends over 13 amino acids. V lost 1 base to trimming and J lost 4 bases, with 7 bases between them. CDR1 is SEHNR and CDR2 is FQNEAQ in the germline V gene (reference sequence). The CDR3 sequence is CASSLDESYGYTF. CDR3 coding DNA: TGTGCCAGCAGCTTAGACGAGAGCTATGGCTACACCTTC.

This chain joins TRBV7-2 and TRBJ2-5, with 10 bases that match TRBD2. Germline CDR1 is SGHTA and CDR2 is FQGNSA. V shed 4 bases, J shed 2 bases, and the junction held 7 bases outside the gene matches. This CDR3 is built from 16 residues. The CDR3 spells CASSSALAGGQETQYF. DNA for the CDR3: TGTGCCAGCAGCTCCGCATTAGCGGGGGGTCAAGAGACCCAGTACTTC.

This clonotype was counted a few times. The chain employs TRBV7-2 and TRBJ2-3, with 7 bases fitting TRBD2. Germline CDR1 reads SGHTA; CDR2 reads FQGNSA. Trimming removed 3 bases from V and 2 bases from J; junction bases left unmatched: 14. The CDR3 is 18 amino acids. The CDR3 loop reads CASSFEARTRVPTDTQYF. DNA of the CDR3: TGTGCCAGCAGCTTCGAAGCCAGGACTAGGGTACCCACAGATACGCAGTATTTT.

The V gene is TRBV24-1, the J gene TRBJ2-6, with D possibly being TRBD1 (6 bases). Germline CDR1 KGHDR, CDR2 SFDVKD. This CDR3 contains 13 residues. V was cut by 9 bases and J by 2 bases, with 7 bases left in between. DNA for the CDR3: TGTGCCACCGGACAGCCTGGGGCCAACGTCCTGACTTTC. This codes for CATGQPGANVLTF.

The rearrangement links TRBV11-2 to TRBJ2-7; perhaps D is TRBD1 or TRBD2 (8 bases each). The CDR3 is made up of 17 amino acids. V shed 5 bases and J shed 6 bases, with 26 bases lying between them. CDR1 is SGHAT and CDR2 is FQNNGV in the germline V gene. The CDR3 is CASSRGGAGQVLAEQYF. As DNA, the CDR3 is TGTGCCAGCAGCCGGGGGGGTGCGGGACAGGTGTTAGCCGAGCAGTACTTC.

Only a few counts were recorded for this clonotype. The gene calls are TRBV11-2 and TRBJ2-2, with D unclear. Between the trimmed V and J ends, which lost 1 base and 2 bases, there was a span of 5 bases. This CDR3 contains 14 residues. The germline V gene has CDR1 SGHAT and CDR2 FQNNGV. The CDR3 loop reads CASSLGHNTGELFF. The CDR3 DNA follows: TGTGCCAGCAGCTTAGGACATAACACCGGGGAGCTGTTTTTT.

This clonotype came up a few times. The chain joins TRBV6-5 to TRBJ1-5; 10 bases map to TRBD1. Germline V gene sequence: CDR1 MNHEY, CDR2 SVGAGI. The CDR3 consists of 15 residues. Trimming removed 6 bases from V and 5 bases from J; junction bases left unmatched: 7. CDR3 in amino acids: CASRRRDRGDQPQHF. The CDR3, as DNA: TGTGCCAGCAGACGTCGGGACAGGGGTGATCAGCCCCAGCATTTT.

The rearrangement uses TRBV6-1 and TRBJ2-1; TRBD1 matches at 10 bases. Germline V gives CDR1 MNHNS, CDR2 SASEGT. V trimming: 8 bases; J trimming: 4 bases; junction bases outside the gene matches: 14. CDR3 length equals 17 residues. CDR3 amino acids: CASGGINPGQGYNEQFF. In nucleotides, the CDR3 is TGTGCCAGCGGAGGAATCAACCCGGGACAGGGGTACAATGAGCAGTTCTTC.

This clonotype was counted ten times or more. The chain employs TRBV7-9 and TRBJ2-2; 8 nucleotides align to TRBD1. The junction had 6 bases not matched to a gene; V was cut back by 8 bases and J by 4 bases. The germline CDR1 and CDR2 sequences are SEHNR and FQNEAQ (reference sequence). This CDR3 is built from 14 residues. The CDR3 is CASGRTGRTGELFF. The CDR3 coding sequence is TGTGCCAGCGGCAGGACAGGGCGCACCGGGGAGCTGTTTTTT.

The genes are TRBV11-3 and TRBJ2-3, with 10 positions matching TRBD2. J lost 2 bases, V lost 3 bases, and 8 bases had no gene match. The CDR3 totals 17 residues. CDR1 SGHNT and CDR2 YENEEA come from the germline V gene. DNA for the CDR3: TGTGCCAGCAGCTTGAAGCGGGGGGGGGTAAACACAGATACGCAGTATTTT. It codes for CASSLKRGGVNTDTQYF.

This clonotype was counted only a few times. The rearrangement joins TRBV7-2 to TRBJ2-5, with D uncertain. V was pared by 4 bases and J by 5 bases, with 14 bases between. The CDR3 runs to 14 residues. The germline CDR1 and CDR2 sequences are SGHTA and FQGNSA. Here the CDR3 reads CASSSQLAGETQYF. CDR3 nucleotide sequence: TGTGCCAGCAGCTCGCAATTAGCCGGGGAGACCCAGTACTTC.

This clonotype showed up just a few times. V and J are TRBV5-1 and TRBJ1-5, with no clear D. Trimming cost V 5 bases and J 3 bases, with 15 bases left between them. The CDR3 covers 15 residues. CDR1 is SGHRS and CDR2 is YFSETQ in the germline V gene. The CDR3 DNA follows: TGCGCCAGCAGGGAGGTCGGAGGTTCCAATCAGCCCCAGCATTTT. Translation: CASREVGGSNQPQHF. The full variable domain, its missing parts supplied by reference TRBV5-1 and TRBJ1-5, is KAGVTQTPRYLIKTRGQQVTLSCSPISGHRSVSWYQQTPGQGLQFLFEYFSETQRNKGNFPGRFSGRQFSNSRSEMNVSTLELGDSALYLCASREVGGSNQPQHFGDGTRLSIL.

The rearrangement links TRBV6-1 to TRBJ1-1; D not certain. CDR1 MNHNS and CDR2 SASEGT come from the germline V gene. The CDR3 length is 13 residues. The CDR3 spells CAADIDRVTEAFF. CDR3 coding DNA: TGTGCAGCAGACATAGACCGTGTCACTGAAGCTTTCTTT.

J is TRBJ1-2 and V is TRBV28; D uncertain. This CDR3 region has 13 residues. Trimming took 5 bases from V and 5 from J, leaving 12 bases between them. CDR1 MDHEN and CDR2 SYDVKM come from the germline V gene. CDR3 residues: CASSISGLYGYTF. The CDR3, as DNA: TGTGCCAGCAGTATCTCGGGCCTTTATGGCTACACCTTC.

The V call is TRBV20-1, the J call TRBJ1-1; D ambiguous. The V gene's germline CDR1 is DFQATT and CDR2 SNEGSKA (reference sequence). The CDR3 is 11 residues long. Trimming removed 6 bases at V and 0 bases at J, with 5 bases between. CDR3 residues: CSALLNTEAFF. The CDR3 DNA reads as TGCAGTGCCCTCCTGAACACTGAAGCTTTCTTT.

The genes are TRBV20-1 and TRBJ2-7; D remains unclear. The germline V gene has CDR1 DFQATT and CDR2 SNEGSKA (reference sequence). The V and J ends lost 6 bases and 0 bases respectively, with 6 bases between them. The CDR3 spans 11 residues. CDR3 amino acids: CSAARSYEQYV. The CDR3 region has the DNA TGCAGTGCGGCACGCTCCTACGAGCAGTACGTC.

CDR3 residues: CASSENYEQYF. The CDR3 nucleotides read TGCGCCAGCAGTGAGAACTACGAGCAGTACTTC. The rearrangement uses TRBV5-1 and TRBJ2-7; D ambiguous. The V end was cut by 5 bases, the J end by 3 bases, with 6 bases between. The CDR3 has 11 residues. CDR1 and CDR2 from the germline V gene are SGHRS and YFSETQ. Full variable domain (rest looked up from reference TRBV5-1 and TRBJ2-7): KAGVTQTPRYLIKTRGQQVTLSCSPISGHRSVSWYQQTPGQGLQFLFEYFSETQRNKGNFPGRFSGRQFSNSRSEMNVSTLELGDSALYLCASSENYEQYFGPGTRLTVT.